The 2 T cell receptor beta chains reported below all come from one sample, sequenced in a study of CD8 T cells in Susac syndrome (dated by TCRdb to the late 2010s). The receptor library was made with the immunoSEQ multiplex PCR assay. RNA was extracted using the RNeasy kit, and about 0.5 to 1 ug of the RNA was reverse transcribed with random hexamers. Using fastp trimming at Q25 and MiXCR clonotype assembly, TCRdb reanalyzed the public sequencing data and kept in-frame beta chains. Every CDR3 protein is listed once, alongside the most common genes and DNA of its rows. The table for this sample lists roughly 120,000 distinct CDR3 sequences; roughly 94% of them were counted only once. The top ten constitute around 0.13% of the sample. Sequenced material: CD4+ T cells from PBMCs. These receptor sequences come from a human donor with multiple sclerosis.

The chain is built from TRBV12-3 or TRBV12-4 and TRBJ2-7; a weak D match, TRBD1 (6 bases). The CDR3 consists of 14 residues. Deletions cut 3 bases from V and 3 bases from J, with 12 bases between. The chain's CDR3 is CASSLGQGRYEQYF. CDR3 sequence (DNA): TGTGCCAGCAGTTTGGGGCAGGGGCGCTACGAGCAGTACTTC.

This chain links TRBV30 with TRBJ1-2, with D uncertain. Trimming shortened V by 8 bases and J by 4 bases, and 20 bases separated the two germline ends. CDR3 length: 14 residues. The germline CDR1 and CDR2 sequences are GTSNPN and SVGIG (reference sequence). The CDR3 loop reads CALSVGENGYGYTF. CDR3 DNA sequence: TGTGCCCTCTCAGTCGGGGAGAATGGCTATGGCTACACCTTC. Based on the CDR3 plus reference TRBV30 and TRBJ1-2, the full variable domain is SQTIHQWPATLVQPVGSPLSLECTVEGTSNPNLYWYRQAAGRGLQLLFYSVGIGQISSEVPQNLSASRPQDRQFILSSKKLLLSDSGFYLCALSVGENGYGYTFGSGTRLTVV.